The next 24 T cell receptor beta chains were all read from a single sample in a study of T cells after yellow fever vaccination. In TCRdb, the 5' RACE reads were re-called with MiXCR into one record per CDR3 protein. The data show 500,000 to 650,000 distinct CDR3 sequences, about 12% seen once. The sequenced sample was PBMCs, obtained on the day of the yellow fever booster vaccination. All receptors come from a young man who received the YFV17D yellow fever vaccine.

The chain's CDR3 is CASSSRASGGHEQYF. CDR3 sequence (DNA): TGTGCCAGCAGCTCCAGGGCGAGCGGGGGACACGAGCAGTACTTC. The chain employs TRBV28 and TRBJ2-7; 8 nucleotides agree with TRBD2. With V trimmed by 6 bases and J by 5 bases, 12 bases remained unmatched. CDR1 is MDHEN and CDR2 is SYDVKM in the germline V gene. This CDR3 has 15 amino acids.

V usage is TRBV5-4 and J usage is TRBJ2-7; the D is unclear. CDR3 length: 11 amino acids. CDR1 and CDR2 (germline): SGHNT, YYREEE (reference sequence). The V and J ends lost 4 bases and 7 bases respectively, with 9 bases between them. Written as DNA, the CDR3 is TGTGCCAGCAGCACAAGTAGGGAGCAGTACTTC. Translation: CASSTSREQYF.

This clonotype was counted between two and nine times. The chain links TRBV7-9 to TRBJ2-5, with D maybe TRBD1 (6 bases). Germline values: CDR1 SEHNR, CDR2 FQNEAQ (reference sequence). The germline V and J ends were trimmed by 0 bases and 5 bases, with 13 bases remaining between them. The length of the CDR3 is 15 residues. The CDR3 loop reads CASSLAGAMAETQYF. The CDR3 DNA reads TGTGCCAGCAGCTTAGCGGGGGCCATGGCCGAGACCCAGTACTTC.

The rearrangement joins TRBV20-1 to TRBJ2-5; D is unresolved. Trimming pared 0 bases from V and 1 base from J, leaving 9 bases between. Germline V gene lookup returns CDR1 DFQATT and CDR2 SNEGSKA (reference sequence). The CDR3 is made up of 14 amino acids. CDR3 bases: TGCAGTGCTAGAGATCTCCGGGTCCAAGAGACCCAGTACTTC. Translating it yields CSARDLRVQETQYF.

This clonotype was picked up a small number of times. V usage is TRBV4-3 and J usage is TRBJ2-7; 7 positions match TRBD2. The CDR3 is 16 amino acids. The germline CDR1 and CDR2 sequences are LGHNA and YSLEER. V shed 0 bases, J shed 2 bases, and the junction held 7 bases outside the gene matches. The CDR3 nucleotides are TGCGCCAGCAGCCAAGAAGTTGGAGCGGGAACCTACGAGCAGTACTTC. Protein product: CASSQEVGAGTYEQYF.

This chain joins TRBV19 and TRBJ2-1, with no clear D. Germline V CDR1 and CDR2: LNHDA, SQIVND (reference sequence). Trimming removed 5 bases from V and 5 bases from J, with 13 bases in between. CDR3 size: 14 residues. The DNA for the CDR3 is TGTGCCAGTAGTGGGCAAACTATTGACAATGAGCAGTTCTTC. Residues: CASSGQTIDNEQFF.

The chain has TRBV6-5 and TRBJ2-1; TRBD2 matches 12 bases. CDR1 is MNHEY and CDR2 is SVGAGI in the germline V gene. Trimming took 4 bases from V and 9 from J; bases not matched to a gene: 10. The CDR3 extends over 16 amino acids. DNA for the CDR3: TGTGCCAGCAGTTCTTCATCGACTAGCGGGAGAGGTGAGCAGTTCTTC. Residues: CASSSSSTSGRGEQFF.

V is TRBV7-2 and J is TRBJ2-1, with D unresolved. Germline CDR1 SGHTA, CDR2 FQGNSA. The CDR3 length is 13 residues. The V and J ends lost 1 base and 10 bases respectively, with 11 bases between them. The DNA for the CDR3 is TGTGCCAGCAGCTTAGAGGTTAGCCGGGAGCAGTTCTTC. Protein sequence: CASSLEVSREQFF.

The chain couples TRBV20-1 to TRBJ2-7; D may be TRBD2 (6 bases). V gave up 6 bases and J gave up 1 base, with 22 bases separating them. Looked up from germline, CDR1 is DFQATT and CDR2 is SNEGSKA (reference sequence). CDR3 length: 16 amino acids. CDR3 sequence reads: CSASTSLLASSYEQYF. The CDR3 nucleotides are TGCAGTGCATCAACCAGTTTGCTAGCGAGTTCCTACGAGCAGTACTTC.

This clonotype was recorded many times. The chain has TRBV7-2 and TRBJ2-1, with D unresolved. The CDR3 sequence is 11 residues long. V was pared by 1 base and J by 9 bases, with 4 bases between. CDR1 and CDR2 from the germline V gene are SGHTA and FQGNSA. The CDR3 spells CASSLVVEQFF. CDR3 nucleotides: TGTGCCAGCAGCTTAGTTGTTGAGCAGTTCTTC.

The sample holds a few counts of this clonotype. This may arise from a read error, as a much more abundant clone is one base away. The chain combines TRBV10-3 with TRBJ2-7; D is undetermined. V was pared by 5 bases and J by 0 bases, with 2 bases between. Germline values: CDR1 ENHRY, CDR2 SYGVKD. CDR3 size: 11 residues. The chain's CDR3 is CAISNSYEQYF. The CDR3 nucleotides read TGTGCCATCAGTAACTCCTACGAGCAGTACTTC.

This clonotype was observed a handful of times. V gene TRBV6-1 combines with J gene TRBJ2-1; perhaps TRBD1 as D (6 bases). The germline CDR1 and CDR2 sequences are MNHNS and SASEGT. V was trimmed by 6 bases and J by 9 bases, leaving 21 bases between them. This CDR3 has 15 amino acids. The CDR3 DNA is TGTGCCAGCAGAGGCCCATCACAGGGATTTGGTGAGCAGTTCTTC. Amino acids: CASRGPSQGFGEQFF.

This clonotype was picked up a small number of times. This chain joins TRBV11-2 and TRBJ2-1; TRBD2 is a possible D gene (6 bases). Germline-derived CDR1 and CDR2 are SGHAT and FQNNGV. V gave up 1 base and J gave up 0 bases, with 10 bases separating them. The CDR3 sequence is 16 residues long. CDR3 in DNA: TGTGCCAGCAGCTTAGTACTCGGGAGCTCCTACAATGAGCAGTTCTTC. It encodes CASSLVLGSSYNEQFF.

This CDR3 reads CATSRDQGSNQPQHF. The CDR3 region has the DNA TGTGCCACCAGCAGGGATCAGGGGAGCAATCAGCCCCAGCATTTT. V gene TRBV15 combines with J gene TRBJ1-5, with a weak D call TRBD1 (6 bases). The CDR3 contains 15 residues. CDR1 is LNHNV, CDR2 YYDKDF, per germline (reference sequence). The V gene lost 3 bases and the J gene lost 1 base, with 10 bases spanning the gap.

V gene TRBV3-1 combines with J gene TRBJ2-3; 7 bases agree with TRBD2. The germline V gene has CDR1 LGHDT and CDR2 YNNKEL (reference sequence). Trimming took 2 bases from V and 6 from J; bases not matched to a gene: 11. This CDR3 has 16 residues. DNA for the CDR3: TGTGCCAGCAGCCAACCGGGAGGCGGGTATGGGGATACGCAGTATTTT. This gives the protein CASSQPGGGYGDTQYF.

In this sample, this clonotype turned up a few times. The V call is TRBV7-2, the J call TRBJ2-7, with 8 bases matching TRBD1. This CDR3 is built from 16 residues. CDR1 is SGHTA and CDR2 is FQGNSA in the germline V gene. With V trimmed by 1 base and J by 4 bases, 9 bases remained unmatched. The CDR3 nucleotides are TGTGCCAGCAGCTTAGTCGGCTCAGGGGGCCAGTACGAGCAGTACTTC. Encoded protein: CASSLVGSGGQYEQYF.

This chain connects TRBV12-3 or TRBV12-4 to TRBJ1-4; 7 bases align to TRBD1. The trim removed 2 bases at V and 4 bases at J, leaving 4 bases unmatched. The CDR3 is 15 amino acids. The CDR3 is CASSLSGQFNEKLFF. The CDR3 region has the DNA TGTGCCAGCAGTTTATCGGGACAGTTTAATGAAAAACTGTTTTTT.

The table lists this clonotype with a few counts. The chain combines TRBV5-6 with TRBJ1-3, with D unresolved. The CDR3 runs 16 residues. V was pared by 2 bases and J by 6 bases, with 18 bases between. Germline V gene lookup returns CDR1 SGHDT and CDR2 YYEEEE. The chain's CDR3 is CASSLGFLSSTNTIYF. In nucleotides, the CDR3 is TGTGCCAGCAGCTTAGGATTCCTATCTTCCACAAACACCATATATTTT.

Written as DNA, the CDR3 is TGTGCCTGGAGTGGAGGCTCTGCCGGACAGACCTACGAGCAGTACTTC. This translates into CAWSGGSAGQTYEQYF. This chain uses TRBV30 with TRBJ2-7, with D maybe TRBD1 (6 bases). V was shortened by 1 base and J by 2 bases, with 18 bases between the two germline ends. The CDR3 runs to 16 residues. Germline CDR1 reads GTSNPN; CDR2 reads SVGIG (reference sequence).

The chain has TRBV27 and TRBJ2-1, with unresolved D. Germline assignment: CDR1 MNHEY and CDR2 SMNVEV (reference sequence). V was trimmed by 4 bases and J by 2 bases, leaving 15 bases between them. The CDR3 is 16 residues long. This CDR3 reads CASSSSDSLAYNEQFF. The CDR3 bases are TGTGCCAGCAGTTCCTCCGACTCGTTAGCCTACAATGAGCAGTTCTTC.

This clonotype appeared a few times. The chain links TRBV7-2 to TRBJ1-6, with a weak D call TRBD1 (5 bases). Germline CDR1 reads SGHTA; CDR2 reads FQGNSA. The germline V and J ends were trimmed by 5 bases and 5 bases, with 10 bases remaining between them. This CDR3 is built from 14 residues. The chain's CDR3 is CASSLRDDNSPLHF. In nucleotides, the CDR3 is TGTGCCAGCAGCCTCCGGGACGATAATTCACCCCTCCACTTT.

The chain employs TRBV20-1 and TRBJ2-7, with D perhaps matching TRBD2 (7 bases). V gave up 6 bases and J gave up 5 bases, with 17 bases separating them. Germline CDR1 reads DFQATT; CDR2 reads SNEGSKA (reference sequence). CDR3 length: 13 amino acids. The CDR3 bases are TGCAGTGCCGCACAGGGAGGGGTCAACGAGCAGTACTTC. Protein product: CSAAQGGVNEQYF.

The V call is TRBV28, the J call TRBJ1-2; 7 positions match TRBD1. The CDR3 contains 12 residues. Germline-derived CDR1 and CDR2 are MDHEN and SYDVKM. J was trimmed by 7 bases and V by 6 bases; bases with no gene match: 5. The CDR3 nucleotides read TGTGCCAGCAGGACACCAGGGGGTGGCTACACCTTC. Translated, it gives CASRTPGGGYTF.

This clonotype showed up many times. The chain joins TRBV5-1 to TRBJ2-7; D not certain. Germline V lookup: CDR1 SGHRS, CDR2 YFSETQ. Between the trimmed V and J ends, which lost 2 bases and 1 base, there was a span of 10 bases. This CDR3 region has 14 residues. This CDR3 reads CASSFHIESYEQYF. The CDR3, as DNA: TGCGCCAGCAGCTTTCACATAGAATCCTACGAGCAGTACTTC.